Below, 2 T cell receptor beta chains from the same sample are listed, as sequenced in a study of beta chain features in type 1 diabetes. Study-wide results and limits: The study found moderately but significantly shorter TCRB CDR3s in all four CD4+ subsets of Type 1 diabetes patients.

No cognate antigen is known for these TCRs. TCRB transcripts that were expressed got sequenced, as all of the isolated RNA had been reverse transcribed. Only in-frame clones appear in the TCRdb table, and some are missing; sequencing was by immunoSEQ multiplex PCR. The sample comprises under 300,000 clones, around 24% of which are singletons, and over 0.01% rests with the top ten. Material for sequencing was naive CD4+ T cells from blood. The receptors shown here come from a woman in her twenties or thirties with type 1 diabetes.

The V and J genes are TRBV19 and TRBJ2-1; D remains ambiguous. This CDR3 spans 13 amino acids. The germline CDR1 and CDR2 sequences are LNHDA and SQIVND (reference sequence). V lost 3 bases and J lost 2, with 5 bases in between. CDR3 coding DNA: TGTGCCAGTAGTATCGGTGCCTACAATGAGCAGTTCTTC. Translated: CASSIGAYNEQFF. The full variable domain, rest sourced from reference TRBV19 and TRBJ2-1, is DGGITQSPKYLFRKEGQNVTLSCEQNLNHDAMYWYRQDPGQGLRLIYYSQIVNDFQKGDIAEGYSVSREKKESFPLTVTSAQKNPTAFYLCASSIGAYNEQFFGPGTRLTVL.

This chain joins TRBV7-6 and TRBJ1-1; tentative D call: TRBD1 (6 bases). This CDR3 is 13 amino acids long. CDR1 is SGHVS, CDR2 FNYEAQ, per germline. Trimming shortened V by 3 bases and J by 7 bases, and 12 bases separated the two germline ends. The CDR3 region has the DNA TGTGCCAGCAGCTTTACAGGGTTAGGTGAAGCTTTCTTT. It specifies CASSFTGLGEAFF.